The rows below give T cell receptor beta chains drawn from one sample of a study of cytomegalovirus exposure and HLA in healthy donors. Some clones are missing from TCRdb's copy, which holds only in-frame ones; the method was immunoSEQ multiplex PCR. The data hold over 80,000 clones, with 73% observed a single time. The sample consisted of PBMCs. These receptors were collected from a man in his forties in good health and CMV-seronegative. Both conserved end residues are part of each CDR3. D genes are given only for firm matches. Clone size, where shown, is once, few, many, or a class for clones that have expanded.

>TRBJ2-3|TRBV2|-|TRBD1
TGTGCCAGCAGAGCCCGATCGGGACAGGGAGCAGATACGCAGTATTTT
CASRARSGQGADTQYF
>TRBJ1-1|TRBV19|-|TRBD1
TGTGCCAGTAGTCCCCGGACAGGAATGAACACTGAAGCTTTCTTT
CASSPRTGMNTEAFF
>TRBJ2-2|TRBV9|once|-
TGTGCCAGCAGCGTAGGCCGCGTCGGCGGGGGCGTGAGCACCGGGGAGCTGTTTTTT
CASSVGRVGGGVSTGELFF
>TRBJ1-3|TRBV4-1|once|TRBD1
TGCGCCAGCAGCCAACGGACAGGGGGTAACACCATATATTTT
CASSQRTGGNTIYF
>TRBJ1-2|TRBV4-2|-|TRBD1
TGTGCCAGCAGCCAAGTGGCCGGACAGGGGGCTCATGGCTACACCTTC
CASSQVAGQGAHGYTF
>TRBJ1-1|TRBV9|-|-
TGTGCCAGCAGCGAGGGCCCAGGGGCGGACACTGAAGCTTTCTTT
CASSEGPGADTEAFF
>TRBJ2-3|TRBV29-1|-|-
TGCAGCGTTGAGGGGGGGGCCGATACGCAGTATTTT
CSVEGGADTQYF
>TRBJ2-2|TRBV13|-|TRBD2
TGTGCCAGCAGCCCCGCGGGCGGGGGGGCACCCGGGGAGCTGTTTTTT
CASSPAGGGAPGELFF
>TRBJ2-5|TRBV5-4|-|TRBD2
TGTGCCAGCAGCTCGTTAGCGGGGCAAGAGACCCAGTACTTC
CASSSLAGQETQYF
>TRBJ1-1|TRBV28|-|-
TGTGCCAGCAGTTATCCGGGGAGGGGCGCCCCTGAAGCTTTCTTT
CASSYPGRGAPEAFF
>TRBJ2-5|TRBV2|-|TRBD2
TGTGCCAGCAGCGGGGGGTGGGGCCAAGAGACCCAGTACTTC
CASSGGWGQETQYF
>TRBJ1-4|TRBV4-1|-|TRBD1
TGCGCCAGCAGCCAACACTGGCGCGGGACAGCGGGTCAAAAGGTGTTTTTT
CASSQHWRGTAGQKVFF
>TRBJ1-5|TRBV6-1|-|TRBD1
TGTGCCAGCAGTGAAAGGATGGCAGGGGGTAGAAATCAGCCCCAGCATTTT
CASSERMAGGRNQPQHF
>TRBJ1-2|TRBV6-5|-|-
TGTGCCAGCAGTTACGGGGACATTTCTAACTATGGCTACACCTTC
CASSYGDISNYGYTF
>TRBJ2-3|TRBV19|-|-
TGTGCCAGTAGTATAGTTTCGGGACAAAGCACAGATACGCAGTATTTT
CASSIVSGQSTDTQYF